This TCR beta chain was captured by sequencing in a study of blood T cell repertoires in COVID-19. Study summary: Spain, Italy and the United States supplied samples that represented acute and convalescent COVID-19. The analysed material was cDNA or gDNA that came from T cells, B-cell-depleted T cells, or PBMCs.

Seattle patients were enrolled while actively infected and followed longitudinally. The length of the CDR3 is 13 residues. After removal of 5 bases from V and 6 bases from J, the junction contained 4 bases not matched to a gene. The germline V gene has CDR1 LNHDA and CDR2 SQIVND (reference sequence). Original processing notes: Using reference gene primer amplification, nucleated cell counts were estimated. Profiling relied on immunoSEQ multiplex PCR, and the TCRdb table lists in-frame clones only, not all of them. The V and J calls and clone size were taken over from that table, and D and trimming were inferred from the DNA. The repertoire holds about 420,000 clones, with approximately 90% as singletons. This clone was recorded once.

The chain has TRBV19 and TRBJ2-1, with TRBD2 identical over 7 bases. The source material was peripheral blood. This TCR came from a young man with COVID-19, enrolled during active disease. CDR3 protein: CASSLSGANEQFF. Written as DNA, the CDR3 is TGTGCCAGTAGTTTGAGCGGGGCCAATGAGCAGTTCTTC.